Below, 5 T cell receptor beta chains from the same sample are listed, as sequenced in a study of T cell clones after liver transplantation (dated by TCRdb to about 2019). According to the study, the label for this sample's time point signals: pre-transplant. Library preparation employed the immunoSEQ multiplex PCR assay. Imported from immuneACCESS, the table was reduced by TCRdb to in-frame sequences with V and J called. These copies leave out some clones; in studies compared against another copy, an unresolved V gene accounts for under half, and the cause of the remainder is not known. This sample holds 70,000 to 80,000 clones; roughly nine tenths were observed only once. The ten largest account for approximately 2.4% of the sample. The sample consisted of CD4+ T cells from blood, taken before liver transplant. The receptor set was obtained from a human donor who received a liver transplant.

A few counts support this clone. The chain links TRBV19 to TRBJ1-1; D is uncertain. Germline CDR1 reads LNHDA; CDR2 reads SQIVND (reference sequence). This CDR3 is 14 amino acids long. Trimming removed 1 base from V and 5 bases from J, with 11 bases in between. The CDR3 DNA reads as TGTGCCAGTAGTATAGGAGGCGCGGGTACTGAAGCTTTCTTT. Amino acids: CASSIGGAGTEAFF. Supplemented by reference TRBV19 and TRBJ1-1, the full variable domain reads DGGITQSPKYLFRKEGQNVTLSCEQNLNHDAMYWYRQDPGQGLRLIYYSQIVNDFQKGDIAEGYSVSREKKESFPLTVTSAQKNPTAFYLCASSIGGAGTEAFFGQGTRLTVV.

The V gene is TRBV2, the J gene TRBJ2-2, with D hard to call. V was pared by 0 bases and J by 7 bases, with 6 bases between. Germline V gives CDR1 SNHLY, CDR2 FYNNEI. The CDR3 is made up of 13 amino acids. The CDR3 nucleotides read TGTGCCAGCAGTGAAGCGGGGATCGGGGAGCTGTTTTTT. It yields the protein CASSEAGIGELFF.

The gene calls are TRBV6-5 and TRBJ2-5; 13 nucleotides agree with TRBD2. The V segment lost 7 bases and the J segment 4 bases; nucleotides outside the gene matches: 3. Germline V gene data show CDR1 as MNHEY and CDR2 as SVGAGI. The CDR3 consists of 14 residues. The CDR3 region is CASTGLAGVETQYF. The CDR3 DNA is TGTGCCAGCACCGGACTAGCGGGAGTAGAGACCCAGTACTTC.

The gene calls are TRBV6-6 and TRBJ2-7; 7 nucleotides agree with TRBD2. The CDR3 length is 13 residues. Unmatched junction bases numbered 8, after V lost 10 bases and J lost 2 bases. Germline V gene lookup returns CDR1 MNHNY and CDR2 SVGAGI (reference sequence). This CDR3 reads CATRRGWTYEQYF. CDR3 coding DNA: TGTGCCACCCGGCGGGGGTGGACCTACGAGCAGTACTTC.

The chain uses TRBV19 and TRBJ2-7, with no clear D. Trimming cost V 3 bases and J 7 bases, with 16 bases left between them. The germline gives CDR1 LNHDA, CDR2 SQIVND (reference sequence). This CDR3 has 14 residues. CDR3 protein: CASSIEGNPREQYF. CDR3 bases: TGTGCCAGTAGTATTGAAGGGAACCCTCGGGAGCAGTACTTC.